A single sample is the source of the 29 T cell receptor beta chains below, sequenced in a study of cytomegalovirus exposure and HLA in healthy donors (dated by TCRdb to between 2016 and 2019). Libraries were constructed by the immunoSEQ multiplex PCR assay. The table was pulled from immuneACCESS by TCRdb, which kept in-frame rearrangements only. Such tables lose some clones; where checked, under half of the loss comes from unresolved V genes, and the rest has no known cause. The sample profile shows approximately 110,000 clones; roughly 94% of them were found once. Around 1.3% of the sample is taken by the ten largest. Source material: PBMCs. The receptors were gathered from a woman younger than 35 in good health and CMV-seronegative.

This clone was picked up a small number of times. This chain uses TRBV6-4 with TRBJ2-3, with 10 positions matching TRBD2. Trimming removed 4 bases from V and 4 bases from J; junction bases left unmatched: 2. CDR3 length equals 14 residues. Germline V gene sequence: CDR1 MRHNA, CDR2 SNTAGT. CDR3 residues: CASSVAGGADTQYF. In DNA form, the CDR3 reads TGTGCCAGCAGTGTAGCGGGGGGCGCAGATACGCAGTATTTT.

This rearrangement joins TRBV28 to TRBJ1-2; D may be TRBD1 (5 bases). V was clipped by 10 bases and J by 7 bases, with 16 bases between them. CDR1 and CDR2 from the germline V gene are MDHEN and SYDVKM. The CDR3 has 12 residues. CDR3: CATSQGSRGYTF. The CDR3 nucleotides read TGTGCCACCTCCCAGGGTTCCCGTGGCTACACCTTC.

This clone was observed once. V is TRBV5-1 and J is TRBJ1-5, with D perhaps TRBD1 (5 bases). Trimming removed 0 bases at V and 0 bases at J, with 7 bases between. Germline assignment: CDR1 SGHRS and CDR2 YFSETQ. The CDR3 consists of 15 residues. In nucleotides, the CDR3 is TGCGCCAGCAGCTTGGGCAGGGATAGCAATCAGCCCCAGCATTTT. This codes for CASSLGRDSNQPQHF.

V and J are TRBV19 and TRBJ1-2; D unclear. V lost 6 bases and J 2 bases, leaving 13 bases between the germline ends. CDR3 length equals 14 residues. Germline V gene sequence: CDR1 LNHDA, CDR2 SQIVND (reference sequence). CDR3 coding DNA: TGTGCCAGTAGGCCCCCAGGTTTAAACTATGGCTACACCTTC. Its translation: CASRPPGLNYGYTF.

This chain joins TRBV28 and TRBJ1-5, with D uncertain. Germline lookup yields CDR1 MDHEN and CDR2 SYDVKM. The CDR3 has 15 residues. V was cut by 3 bases and J by 0 bases, with 9 bases left in between. Written as DNA, the CDR3 is TGTGCCAGCAGTTTGGAGGTCTATAGCAATCAGCCCCAGCATTTT. Protein: CASSLEVYSNQPQHF.

The chain is built from TRBV5-1 and TRBJ2-7, with D maybe TRBD1 (5 bases). V was cut by 5 bases and J by 3 bases, with 12 bases left in between. The V gene's germline CDR1 is SGHRS and CDR2 YFSETQ. The CDR3 totals 13 residues. The CDR3 spells CASRIDRVYEQYF. As DNA, the CDR3 is TGCGCCAGCAGAATAGACAGAGTCTACGAGCAGTACTTC.

This chain connects TRBV6-5 to TRBJ2-2; D is possibly TRBD1 (5 bases). Germline loops: CDR1 MNHEY, CDR2 SVGAGI. V lost 6 bases, J lost 7 bases, and 12 bases lay in between. The length of the CDR3 is 13 residues. CDR3 bases: TGTGCCAGCAGGATAAGGGGTATCGGGGAGCTGTTTTTT. This gives the protein CASRIRGIGELFF.

This clone was seen only once. The V gene is TRBV2, the J gene TRBJ1-1; 7 bases match TRBD1. Germline loops: CDR1 SNHLY, CDR2 FYNNEI. The CDR3 is made up of 13 amino acids. J was trimmed by 1 base and V by 6 bases; bases with no gene match: 2. The CDR3 DNA reads as TGTGCCAGCAGGGGGGACAGGAACACTGAAGCTTTCTTT. Translated: CASRGDRNTEAFF.

The V gene is TRBV2, the J gene TRBJ2-7; possible D gene TRBD1, 6 bases. The CDR3 has 13 amino acids. Trimming left V 6 bases short and J 4 bases short, with 13 bases between. Germline CDR1 is SNHLY and CDR2 is FYNNEI. CDR3 DNA sequence: TGTGCCAGCAGCCTTGGACAGAAGTACGAGCAGTACTTC. Translating gives CASSLGQKYEQYF. The full variable domain, its missing parts supplied by reference TRBV2 and TRBJ2-7, is EPEVTQTPSHQVTQMGQEVILRCVPISNHLYFYWYRQILGQKVEFLVSFYNNEISEKSEIFDDQFSVERPDGSNFTLKIRSTKLEDSAMYFCASSLGQKYEQYFGPGTRLTVT.

V gene TRBV5-6 combines with J gene TRBJ2-1; unclear D gene. V lost 0 bases and J lost 6, with 13 bases in between. The germline gives CDR1 SGHDT, CDR2 YYEEEE. This CDR3 region has 15 residues. Here the CDR3 DNA reads TGTGCCAGCAGCTTGGCCCCGGTACCTCGCAATGAGCAGTTCTTC. Amino acid sequence: CASSLAPVPRNEQFF.

The rearrangement joins TRBV7-2 to TRBJ2-3; D perhaps matches TRBD2 (6 bases). The germline V and J ends were trimmed by 2 bases and 6 bases, with 15 bases remaining between them. The CDR3 is 15 residues long. Germline V gene data show CDR1 as SGHTA and CDR2 as FQGNSA. The DNA for the CDR3 is TGTGCCAGCAGCTTATTCGGGACTCTGATGGATACGCAGTATTTT. Amino acid sequence: CASSLFGTLMDTQYF.

This clone was detected a few times. This chain joins TRBV19 and TRBJ1-5; 9 positions agree with TRBD1. The ends lost 6 bases at V and 5 bases at J; junction bases unmatched: 8. The CDR3 is 15 residues long. The germline V gene encodes CDR1 LNHDA and CDR2 SQIVND (reference sequence). CDR3 sequence (DNA): TGTGCCAGTAGATTCCGGGACAGGGCCTATCAGCCCCAGCATTTT. Amino acids: CASRFRDRAYQPQHF. Supplemented by reference TRBV19 and TRBJ1-5, the full variable domain reads DGGITQSPKYLFRKEGQNVTLSCEQNLNHDAMYWYRQDPGQGLRLIYYSQIVNDFQKGDIAEGYSVSREKKESFPLTVTSAQKNPTAFYLCASRFRDRAYQPQHFGDGTRLSIL.

About this clone: The junction shows a germline mismatch at one end, possibly a read error. The V gene is TRBV28, the J gene TRBJ2-7; the D gene is possibly TRBD1 (6 bases). The CDR3 covers 12 residues. CDR1 is MDHEN, CDR2 SYDVKM, per germline. The CDR3 region is CASTDDRPIVHF. CDR3 bases: TGTGCCAGCACCGATGACAGGCCGATCGTCCACTTC.

The genes are TRBV6-5 and TRBJ2-3, with 8 positions matching TRBD2. The CDR3 runs 15 residues. From germline, CDR1 is MNHEY and CDR2 SVGAGI. The J segment lost 1 base and the V segment lost 6 bases, leaving 6 bases of the junction unmatched. CDR3 sequence reads: CASSPTTSGTDTQYF. Written as DNA, the CDR3 is TGTGCCAGCAGCCCCACGACTAGCGGCACAGATACGCAGTATTTT.

J is TRBJ2-5 and V is TRBV6-1, with a tentative D call TRBD1 (6 bases). This CDR3 contains 13 residues. Germline CDR1 reads MNHNS; CDR2 reads SASEGT. The germline V and J ends were trimmed by 4 bases and 5 bases, with 11 bases remaining between them. In nucleotides, the CDR3 is TGTGCCAGCAGTGCCCAGGGGTCGGAGACCCAGTACTTC. Translation: CASSAQGSETQYF.

This sequence joins TRBV9 and TRBJ2-3, with D possibly being TRBD1 (5 bases). V lost 5 bases, J lost 3 bases, and 10 bases lay in between. The CDR3 sequence is 13 residues long. Germline-derived CDR1 and CDR2 are SGDLS and YYNGEE. This chain's CDR3 is CASSRKGTDTQYF. The CDR3 region has the DNA TGTGCCAGCAGTCGTAAGGGGACAGATACGCAGTATTTT.

This clone was found once. The V call is TRBV10-3, the J call TRBJ2-2; D may be TRBD1 (6 bases). This CDR3 contains 14 residues. Trimming shortened V by 6 bases and J by 3 bases, and 11 bases separated the two germline ends. Germline V gene lookup returns CDR1 ENHRY and CDR2 SYGVKD. The CDR3 coding sequence is TGTGCCATCAGGGAACAGGGTGACACCGGGGAGCTGTTTTTT. Protein: CAIREQGDTGELFF.

The chain employs TRBV2 and TRBJ1-4; TRBD1 aligns across 11 bases. J gave up 8 bases and V 6 bases, and 8 bases lay outside the gene matches. This CDR3 is built from 15 residues. Germline CDR1 is SNHLY and CDR2 is FYNNEI. CDR3 protein: CASRARDRGDEKLFF. CDR3 coding DNA: TGTGCCAGCAGGGCCCGGGACAGGGGGGACGAAAAACTGTTTTTT.

The V call is TRBV18, the J call TRBJ2-7; D is possibly TRBD1 (5 bases). CDR1 is KGHSH and CDR2 is LQKENI in the germline V gene. CDR3 length equals 16 residues. Deletions cut 6 bases from V and 3 bases from J, with 21 bases between. In DNA form, the CDR3 reads TGTGCCAGCTCTCCATATGCTAGGACAATATACTACGAGCAGTACTTC. Protein sequence: CASSPYARTIYYEQYF.

V usage is TRBV30 and J usage is TRBJ2-7; no definite D call. Germline assignment: CDR1 GTSNPN and CDR2 SVGIG (reference sequence). Trimming pared 2 bases from V and 3 bases from J, leaving 8 bases between. This CDR3 is 12 amino acids long. The CDR3 is CAWSSADYEQYF. The DNA for the CDR3 is TGTGCCTGGAGTTCTGCGGACTACGAGCAGTACTTC. Drawing the rest from reference TRBV30 and TRBJ2-7, the complete variable domain is SQTIHQWPATLVQPVGSPLSLECTVEGTSNPNLYWYRQAAGRGLQLLFYSVGIGQISSEVPQNLSASRPQDRQFILSSKKLLLSDSGFYLCAWSSADYEQYFGPGTRLTVT.

This chain joins TRBV4-1 and TRBJ2-2; D is possibly TRBD2 (5 bases). The CDR3 spans 16 residues. Deletions cut 1 base from V and 3 bases from J, with 12 bases between. Germline values: CDR1 MGHRA, CDR2 YSYEKL. The CDR3 DNA is TGCGCCAGCAGCCAAGGTTCGGGGTTTTACACCGGGGAGCTGTTTTTT. Translated: CASSQGSGFYTGELFF.

The chain recombines TRBV5-4 with TRBJ1-2, with 8 bases aligning to TRBD1. The CDR3 loop spans 14 amino acids. The V segment lost 4 bases and the J segment 4 bases; nucleotides outside the gene matches: 6. Germline V gives CDR1 SGHNT, CDR2 YYREEE (reference sequence). CDR3 in DNA: TGTGCCAGCAGCCCCGGACAGGGAAGCTATGGCTACACCTTC. Residues: CASSPGQGSYGYTF.

This clone was picked up one time. The V and J genes are TRBV27 and TRBJ1-5; weak D call: TRBD1 (5 bases). Per the germline V gene, CDR1 is MNHEY and CDR2 is SMNVEV (reference sequence). This CDR3 region has 15 residues. Trimming cost V 0 bases and J 2 bases, with 8 bases left between them. CDR3 sequence reads: CASSLSRGGNQPQHF. The CDR3, as DNA: TGTGCCAGCAGTTTATCCCGGGGGGGCAATCAGCCCCAGCATTTT.

The rearrangement uses TRBV7-9 and TRBJ2-2; 8 bases map to TRBD1. The ends lost 5 bases at V and 0 bases at J; junction bases unmatched: 5. Germline CDR1 reads SEHNR; CDR2 reads FQNEAQ (reference sequence). This CDR3 is built from 16 residues. CDR3 nucleotides: TGTGCCAGCAGCCCCGACAGGGGTTCGAACACCGGGGAGCTGTTTTTT. Its translation is CASSPDRGSNTGELFF.

The chain combines TRBV7-9 with TRBJ1-4; no clear D. V lost 11 bases and J 1 base, leaving 14 bases between the germline ends. CDR3 length: 14 residues. Looked up from germline, CDR1 is SEHNR and CDR2 is FQNEAQ (reference sequence). CDR3: CALTSGVTNEKLFF. CDR3 nucleotides: TGTGCCCTGACGAGCGGGGTAACTAATGAAAAACTGTTTTTT.

The rearrangement joins TRBV7-9 to TRBJ2-5; the match to TRBD2 covers 7 bases. The CDR3 extends over 15 amino acids. The germline gives CDR1 SEHNR, CDR2 FQNEAQ (reference sequence). After removal of 8 bases from V and 5 bases from J, the junction contained 14 bases not matched to a gene. The CDR3: CASRWGRAVSETQYF. The CDR3 DNA follows: TGTGCCAGCCGGTGGGGGAGGGCCGTGTCGGAGACCCAGTACTTC.

The chain uses TRBV4-1 and TRBJ2-3, with D possibly being TRBD2 (6 bases). V was shortened by 3 bases and J by 3 bases, with 19 bases between the two germline ends. The CDR3 has 17 amino acids. Germline V lookup: CDR1 MGHRA, CDR2 YSYEKL. CDR3 loop: CASSHAGLYQITDTQYF. CDR3 DNA sequence: TGCGCCAGCAGCCACGCGGGACTCTACCAAATTACAGATACGCAGTATTTT.

CDR3 in DNA: TGTGCCAGCTCACTAAGCGATGGGAACACTGAAGCTTTCTTT. Translating gives CASSLSDGNTEAFF. The chain is built from TRBV18 and TRBJ1-1; D remains ambiguous. V was trimmed by 4 bases and J by 1 base, leaving 10 bases between them. This CDR3 comprises 14 residues. The germline gives CDR1 KGHSH, CDR2 LQKENI.

The chain recombines TRBV7-2 with TRBJ1-2; tentatively, D is TRBD1 (6 bases). This CDR3 is built from 14 residues. Trimming pared 2 bases from V and 8 bases from J, leaving 15 bases between. CDR1 SGHTA and CDR2 FQGNSA come from the germline V gene. CDR3 DNA sequence: TGTGCCAGCAGCTTACAGCGGGGGGCGTCCGGCTACACCTTC. The encoded protein is CASSLQRGASGYTF.